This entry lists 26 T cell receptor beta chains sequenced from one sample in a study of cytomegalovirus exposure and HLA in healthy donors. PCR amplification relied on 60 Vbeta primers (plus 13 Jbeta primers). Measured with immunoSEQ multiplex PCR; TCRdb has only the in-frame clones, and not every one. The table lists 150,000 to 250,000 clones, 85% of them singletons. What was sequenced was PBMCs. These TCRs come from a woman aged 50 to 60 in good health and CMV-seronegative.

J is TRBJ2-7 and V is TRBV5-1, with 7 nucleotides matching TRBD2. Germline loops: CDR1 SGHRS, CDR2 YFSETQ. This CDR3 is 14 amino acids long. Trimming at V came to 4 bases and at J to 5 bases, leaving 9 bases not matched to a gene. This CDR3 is CASSLGAGVDEQYF. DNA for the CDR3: TGCGCCAGCAGCCTGGGCGCGGGAGTCGACGAGCAGTACTTC.

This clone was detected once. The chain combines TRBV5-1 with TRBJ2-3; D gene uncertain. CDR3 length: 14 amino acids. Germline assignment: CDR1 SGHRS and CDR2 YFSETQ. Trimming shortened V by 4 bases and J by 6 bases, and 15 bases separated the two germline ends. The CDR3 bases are TGCGCCAGCAGCCTGAGCGCCCTCGGCGATACGCAGTATTTT. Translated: CASSLSALGDTQYF.

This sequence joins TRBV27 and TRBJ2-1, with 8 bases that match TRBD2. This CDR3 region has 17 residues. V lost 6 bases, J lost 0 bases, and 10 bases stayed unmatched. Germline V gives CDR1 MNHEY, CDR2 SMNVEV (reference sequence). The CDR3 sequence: CASRALAVTSSYNEQFF. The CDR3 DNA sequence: TGTGCCAGCAGAGCACTAGCGGTTACAAGCTCCTACAATGAGCAGTTCTTC.

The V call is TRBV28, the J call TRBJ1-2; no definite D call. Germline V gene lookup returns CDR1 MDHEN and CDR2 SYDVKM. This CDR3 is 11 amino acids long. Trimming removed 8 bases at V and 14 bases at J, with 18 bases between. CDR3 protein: CASHGGVHRTF. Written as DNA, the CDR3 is TGTGCCAGCCATGGAGGAGTCCATAGGACCTTC.

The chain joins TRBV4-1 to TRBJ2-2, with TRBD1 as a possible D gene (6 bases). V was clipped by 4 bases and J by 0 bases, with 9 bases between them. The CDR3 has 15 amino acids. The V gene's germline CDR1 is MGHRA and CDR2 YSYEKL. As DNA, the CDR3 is TGCGCCAGCAGCCCAGGGGATACGAACACCGGGGAGCTGTTTTTT. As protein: CASSPGDTNTGELFF.

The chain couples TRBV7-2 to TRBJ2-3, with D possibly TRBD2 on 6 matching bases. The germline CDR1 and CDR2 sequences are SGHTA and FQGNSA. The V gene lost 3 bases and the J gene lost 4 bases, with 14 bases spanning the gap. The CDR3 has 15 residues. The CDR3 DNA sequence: TGTGCCAGCAGCTTGGCGGGGATCGATGCAGATACGCAGTATTTT. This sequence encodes CASSLAGIDADTQYF.

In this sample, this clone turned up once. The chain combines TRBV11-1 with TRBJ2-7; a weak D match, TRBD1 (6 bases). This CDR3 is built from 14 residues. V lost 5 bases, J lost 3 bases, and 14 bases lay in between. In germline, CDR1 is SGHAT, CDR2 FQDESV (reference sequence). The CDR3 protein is CASSLTGTHYEQYF. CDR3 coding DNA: TGTGCCAGCAGCCTCACAGGGACCCACTACGAGCAGTACTTC. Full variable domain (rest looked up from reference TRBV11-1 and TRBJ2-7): EAEVAQSPRYKITEKSQAVAFWCDPISGHATLYWYRQILGQGPELLVQFQDESVVDDSQLPKDRFSAERLKGVDSTLKIQPAELGDSAMYLCASSLTGTHYEQYFGPGTRLTVT.

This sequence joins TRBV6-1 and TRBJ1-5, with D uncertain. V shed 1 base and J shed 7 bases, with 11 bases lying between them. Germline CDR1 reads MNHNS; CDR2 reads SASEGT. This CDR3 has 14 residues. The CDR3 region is CASSEGRARQPQHF. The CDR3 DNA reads TGTGCCAGCAGTGAAGGGAGGGCGAGGCAGCCCCAGCATTTT.

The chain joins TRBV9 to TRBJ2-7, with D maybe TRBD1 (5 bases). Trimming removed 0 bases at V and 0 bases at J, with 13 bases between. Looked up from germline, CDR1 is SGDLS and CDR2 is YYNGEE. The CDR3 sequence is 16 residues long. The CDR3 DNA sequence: TGTGCCAGCAGCGTAGTAGCAGACAGCCTCTCCTACGAGCAGTACTTC. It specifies CASSVVADSLSYEQYF.

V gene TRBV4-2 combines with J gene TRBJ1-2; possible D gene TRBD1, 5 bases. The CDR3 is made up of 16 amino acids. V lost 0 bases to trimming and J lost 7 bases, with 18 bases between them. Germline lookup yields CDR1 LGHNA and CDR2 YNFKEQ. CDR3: CASSQEGGQGWGGYTF. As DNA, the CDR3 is TGTGCCAGCAGCCAAGAAGGTGGGCAGGGATGGGGTGGCTACACCTTC.

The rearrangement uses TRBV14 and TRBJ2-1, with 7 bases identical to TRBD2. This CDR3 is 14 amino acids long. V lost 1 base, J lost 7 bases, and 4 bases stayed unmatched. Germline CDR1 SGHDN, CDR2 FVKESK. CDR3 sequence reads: CASSQGRGGNEQFF. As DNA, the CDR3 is TGTGCCAGCAGCCAAGGACGGGGAGGGAATGAGCAGTTCTTC.

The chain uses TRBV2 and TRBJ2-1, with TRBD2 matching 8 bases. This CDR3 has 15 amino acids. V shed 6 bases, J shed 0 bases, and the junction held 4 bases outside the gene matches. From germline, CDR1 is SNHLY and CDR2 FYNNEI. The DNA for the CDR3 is TGTGCCAGCAGCGTCGGGACTAGCTCCTACAATGAGCAGTTCTTC. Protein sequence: CASSVGTSSYNEQFF.

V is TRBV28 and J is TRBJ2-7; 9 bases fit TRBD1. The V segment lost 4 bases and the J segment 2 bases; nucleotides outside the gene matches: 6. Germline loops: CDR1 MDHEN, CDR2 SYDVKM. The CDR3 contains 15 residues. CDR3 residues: CASSSTGGNTYEQYF. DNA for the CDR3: TGTGCCAGCAGTTCGACAGGGGGGAATACCTACGAGCAGTACTTC.

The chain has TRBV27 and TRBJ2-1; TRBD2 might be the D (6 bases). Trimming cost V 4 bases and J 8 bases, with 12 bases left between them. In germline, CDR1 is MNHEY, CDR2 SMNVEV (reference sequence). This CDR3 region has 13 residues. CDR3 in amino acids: CASSWIAAYEQFF. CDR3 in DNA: TGTGCCAGCAGTTGGATAGCGGCCTATGAGCAGTTCTTC.

DNA of the CDR3: TGTGCCACCAGCAGGGCCAGTAGCGGGAGCGGCACAGATACGCAGTATTTT. Translated, it gives CATSRASSGSGTDTQYF. The chain carries TRBV15 and TRBJ2-3, with 9 positions matching TRBD2. CDR3 length: 17 residues. Germline values: CDR1 LNHNV, CDR2 YYDKDF (reference sequence). The ends lost 3 bases at V and 1 base at J; junction bases unmatched: 8.

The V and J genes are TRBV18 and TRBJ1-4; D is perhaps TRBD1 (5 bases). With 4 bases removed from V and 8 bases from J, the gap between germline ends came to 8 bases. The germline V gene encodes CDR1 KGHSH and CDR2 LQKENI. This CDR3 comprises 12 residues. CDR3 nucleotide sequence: TGTGCCAGCTCACAGGGGCGGGAAAAACTGTTTTTT. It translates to CASSQGREKLFF.

The CDR3, as DNA: TGTGCCAGCAGTTTCCCGGACACCAACCGGCCGCAGTACTTC. Translation gives CASSFPDTNRPQYF. The chain recombines TRBV28 with TRBJ2-7, with D perhaps matching TRBD1 (5 bases). This CDR3 spans 14 amino acids. Trimming cost V 3 bases and J 9 bases, with 18 bases left between them. Germline lookup yields CDR1 MDHEN and CDR2 SYDVKM.

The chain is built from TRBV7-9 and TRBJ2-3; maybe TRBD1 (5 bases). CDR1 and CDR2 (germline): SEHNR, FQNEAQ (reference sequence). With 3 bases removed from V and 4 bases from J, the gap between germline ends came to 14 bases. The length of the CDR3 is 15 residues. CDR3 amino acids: CASSLGGRAADTQYF. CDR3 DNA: TGTGCCAGCAGCTTGGGTGGCAGGGCCGCAGATACGCAGTATTTT. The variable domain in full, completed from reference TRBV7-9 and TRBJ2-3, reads DTGVSQNPRHKITKRGQNVTFRCDPISEHNRLYWYRQTLGQGPEFLTYFQNEAQLEKSRLLSDRFSAERPKGSFSTLEIQRTEQGDSAMYLCASSLGGRAADTQYFGPGTRLTVL.

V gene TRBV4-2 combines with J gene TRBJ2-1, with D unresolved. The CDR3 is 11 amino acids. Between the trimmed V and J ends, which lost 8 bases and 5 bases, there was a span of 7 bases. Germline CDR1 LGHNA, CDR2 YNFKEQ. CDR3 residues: CASSRDNEQFF. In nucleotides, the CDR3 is TGTGCCAGCTCCCGGGACAATGAGCAGTTCTTC.

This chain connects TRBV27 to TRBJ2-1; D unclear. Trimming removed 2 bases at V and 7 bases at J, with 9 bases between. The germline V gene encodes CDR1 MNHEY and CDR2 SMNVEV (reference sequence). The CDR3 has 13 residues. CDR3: CASSLKAANEQFF. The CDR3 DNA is TGTGCCAGCAGTTTAAAAGCAGCGAATGAGCAGTTCTTC.

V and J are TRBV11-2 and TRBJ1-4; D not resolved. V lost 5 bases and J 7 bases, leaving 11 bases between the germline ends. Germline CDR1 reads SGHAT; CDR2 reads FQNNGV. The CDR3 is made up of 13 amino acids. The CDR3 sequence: CASSPPGIEKLFF. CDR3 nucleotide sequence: TGTGCCAGCAGCCCACCGGGAATTGAAAAACTGTTTTTT. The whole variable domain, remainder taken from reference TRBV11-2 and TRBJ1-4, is EAGVAQSPRYKIIEKRQSVAFWCNPISGHATLYWYQQILGQGPKLLIQFQNNGVVDDSQLPKDRFSAERLKGVDSTLKIQPAKLEDSAVYLCASSPPGIEKLFFGSGTQLSVL.

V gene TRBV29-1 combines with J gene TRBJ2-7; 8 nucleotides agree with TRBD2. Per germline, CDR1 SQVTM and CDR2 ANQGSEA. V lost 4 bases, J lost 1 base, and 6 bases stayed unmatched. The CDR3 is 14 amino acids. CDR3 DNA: TGCAGCGTTGTGGTAGCGGGACAATCCTACGAGCAGTACTTC. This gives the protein CSVVVAGQSYEQYF.

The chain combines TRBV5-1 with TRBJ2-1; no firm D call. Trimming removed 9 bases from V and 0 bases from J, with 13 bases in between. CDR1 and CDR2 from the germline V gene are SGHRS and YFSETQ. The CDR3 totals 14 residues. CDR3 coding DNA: TGCGCCACCCAGACGGGTAGCTCCTACAATGAGCAGTTCTTC. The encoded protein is CATQTGSSYNEQFF.

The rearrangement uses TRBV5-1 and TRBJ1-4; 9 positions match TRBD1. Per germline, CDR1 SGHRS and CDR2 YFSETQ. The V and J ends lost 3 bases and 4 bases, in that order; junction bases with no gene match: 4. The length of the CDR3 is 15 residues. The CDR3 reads CASSWRQGVNEKLFF. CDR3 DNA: TGCGCCAGCAGCTGGAGACAGGGGGTTAATGAAAAACTGTTTTTT.

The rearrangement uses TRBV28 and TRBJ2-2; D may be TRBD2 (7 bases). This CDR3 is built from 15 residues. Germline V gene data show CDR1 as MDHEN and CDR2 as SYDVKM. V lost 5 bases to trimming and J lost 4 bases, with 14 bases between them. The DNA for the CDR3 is TGTGCCAGCAGTCCCCAGAGGGGGGGCACCGGGGAGCTGTTTTTT. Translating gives CASSPQRGGTGELFF.

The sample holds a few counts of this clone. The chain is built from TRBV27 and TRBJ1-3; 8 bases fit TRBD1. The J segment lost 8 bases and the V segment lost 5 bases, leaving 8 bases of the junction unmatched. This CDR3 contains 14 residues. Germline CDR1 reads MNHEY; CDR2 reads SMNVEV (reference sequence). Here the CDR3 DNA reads TGTGCCAGCAGTCCCTTAGACAGGGGATACACCATATATTTT. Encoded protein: CASSPLDRGYTIYF.